The 6 T cell receptor beta chains listed next were all sequenced from one sample in a study of cytomegalovirus exposure and HLA in healthy donors. Amplification used 60 Vbeta primers and 13 Jbeta primers. Profiling relied on immunoSEQ multiplex PCR, and the TCRdb table lists in-frame clones only, not all of them. This table holds under 150,000 clones, around three quarters found once. The sequenced sample was PBMCs. The receptors shown here come from a woman aged 40 to 50 in good health and CMV-seronegative.

The chain is built from TRBV10-3 and TRBJ2-2; 10 positions match TRBD2. Per the germline V gene, CDR1 is ENHRY and CDR2 is SYGVKD. The CDR3 has 16 residues. V lost 6 bases to trimming and J lost 4 bases; unmatched junction nucleotides: 8. The CDR3 spells CAISPQAGGGTGELFF. The CDR3 coding sequence is TGTGCCATCAGCCCGCAAGCGGGAGGGGGCACCGGGGAGCTGTTTTTT.

The chain links TRBV21-1 to TRBJ2-7; the D call TRBD2 from the table was never checked on the DNA. TRBV21-1 constitutes a pseudogene. This CDR3 contains 16 residues. The CDR3 DNA reads TGTGCCAGCAGCAAAGCGTGGGCTGGGAGCTCCTACGAGCAGTACTTC. This translates into CASSKAWAGSSYEQYF.

This clone was seen only a few times. V gene TRBV7-2 combines with J gene TRBJ2-7; TRBD2 matches at 8 bases. This CDR3 has 14 residues. Per the germline V gene, CDR1 is SGHTA and CDR2 is FQGNSA. Trimming removed 10 bases from V and 1 base from J; junction bases left unmatched: 9. The chain's CDR3 is CAIAGGGRSYEQYF. The DNA for the CDR3 is TGTGCCATCGCAGGTGGCGGGAGGTCCTACGAGCAGTACTTC.

J is TRBJ2-7 and V is TRBV15; tentatively, D is TRBD1 (6 bases). Germline CDR1 reads LNHNV; CDR2 reads YYDKDF (reference sequence). This CDR3 has 13 residues. V was shortened by 8 bases and J by 6 bases, with 17 bases between the two germline ends. The CDR3 sequence is CATGERTQGEQYF. In DNA, the CDR3 is TGTGCCACCGGAGAAAGAACACAGGGCGAGCAGTACTTC.

This sequence joins TRBV28 and TRBJ1-2; 12 bases line up with TRBD1. Germline V gene lookup returns CDR1 MDHEN and CDR2 SYDVKM. CDR3 length equals 15 residues. Unmatched junction bases numbered 10, after V lost 6 bases and J lost 8 bases. The CDR3 bases are TGTGCCAGCAGAAACGGGGACAGGGGGCATCGGGGCTACACCTTC. It codes for CASRNGDRGHRGYTF.

This clone was counted only a few times. J is TRBJ2-3 and V is TRBV7-9, with D possibly TRBD2 on 5 matching bases. Germline V gene lookup returns CDR1 SEHNR and CDR2 FQNEAQ (reference sequence). Trimming shortened V by 8 bases and J by 7 bases, and 19 bases separated the two germline ends. The CDR3 has 14 amino acids. The CDR3 loop is CASAGFRGFYTQYF. For the CDR3, the DNA is TGTGCCAGCGCCGGTTTTCGGGGATTCTATACGCAGTATTTT.